Each of the 23 T cell receptor beta chains below was sequenced from the same sample in a study of cytomegalovirus exposure and HLA in healthy donors. Repertoires were generated with immunoSEQ multiplex PCR, while TCRdb's copy carries only in-frame clones and drops some. The sample contains 130,000 or so clones, approximately 92% of which appear only once. Sequencing used PBMCs. The receptors here all came from a woman younger than 30 in good health and CMV-seronegative.

The V and J genes are TRBV5-6 and TRBJ1-1; 7 bases align to TRBD1. The germline V gene has CDR1 SGHDT and CDR2 YYEEEE. The ends lost 0 bases at V and 5 bases at J; junction bases unmatched: 7. The CDR3 loop spans 15 amino acids. The CDR3 is CASSLEEGAETEAFF. CDR3 DNA: TGTGCCAGCAGCTTGGAAGAGGGGGCGGAAACTGAAGCTTTCTTT.

This clone was seen once. The CDR3 here is CASSHRTGVLEQFF. The CDR3 region has the DNA TGTGCCAGCAGCCACAGGACAGGGGTGCTGGAGCAGTTCTTC. The J gene is TRBJ2-1, the V gene TRBV7-9, with 9 bases fitting TRBD1. J lost 10 bases, V lost 5 bases, and 9 bases had no gene match. From germline, CDR1 is SEHNR and CDR2 FQNEAQ (reference sequence). CDR3 size: 14 residues.

The chain carries TRBV18 and TRBJ1-1; maybe TRBD1 (5 bases). Germline V CDR1 and CDR2: KGHSH, LQKENI. The CDR3 loop spans 14 amino acids. The germline V and J ends were trimmed by 3 bases and 5 bases, with 13 bases remaining between them. The CDR3 reads CASSPLNGGTEAFF. In DNA, the CDR3 is TGTGCCAGCTCACCCTTAAACGGGGGGACTGAAGCTTTCTTT.

The chain couples TRBV19 to TRBJ2-1; 9 bases are a match to TRBD1. The CDR3 sequence is 21 residues long. Germline CDR1 and CDR2: LNHDA and SQIVND (reference sequence). Unmatched junction bases numbered 23, after V lost 0 bases and J lost 8 bases. For the CDR3, the DNA is TGTGCCAGTAGTATAGATCTATGGACGGAAGTGGCGGGACAGGGTGTCCATGAGCAGTTCTTC. The encoded protein is CASSIDLWTEVAGQGVHEQFF. Supplemented by reference TRBV19 and TRBJ2-1, the full variable domain reads DGGITQSPKYLFRKEGQNVTLSCEQNLNHDAMYWYRQDPGQGLRLIYYSQIVNDFQKGDIAEGYSVSREKKESFPLTVTSAQKNPTAFYLCASSIDLWTEVAGQGVHEQFFGPGTRLTVL.

J is TRBJ1-5 and V is TRBV10-2, with D maybe TRBD1 (5 bases). Germline loops: CDR1 WSHSY, CDR2 SAAADI. V was trimmed by 1 base and J by 4 bases, leaving 17 bases between them. CDR3 length: 17 residues. The CDR3 here is CASSEFRVTGGNQPQHF. The CDR3 bases are TGCGCCAGCAGTGAGTTTAGGGTAACCGGGGGTAATCAGCCCCAGCATTTT.

This clone was picked up one time. This rearrangement joins TRBV5-4 to TRBJ1-2; no clear D. CDR3 length equals 14 residues. Germline CDR1 is SGHNT and CDR2 is YYREEE (reference sequence). V lost 0 bases, J lost 6 bases, and 12 bases lay in between. The CDR3 loop is CASSLVQDRDGYTF. CDR3 DNA: TGTGCCAGCAGCTTGGTCCAGGATCGAGATGGCTACACCTTC.

The V gene is TRBV2, the J gene TRBJ1-1; unclear D gene. Trimming took off 3 bases at V and 0 bases at J, with 8 bases between the two ends. CDR3 length equals 14 residues. Germline CDR1 and CDR2: SNHLY and FYNNEI. The CDR3 spells CASSEASLNTEAFF. CDR3 DNA: TGTGCCAGCAGTGAGGCCTCCTTGAACACTGAAGCTTTCTTT.

The genes are TRBV2 and TRBJ1-2, with 9 bases fitting TRBD1. The CDR3 sequence is 14 residues long. Germline CDR1 is SNHLY and CDR2 is FYNNEI. The V gene end was trimmed by 7 bases and the J gene end by 8 bases; junction bases not matched to a gene: 11. This CDR3 is CASKLGQGVGGYTF. CDR3 DNA sequence: TGTGCCAGCAAATTGGGACAGGGTGTAGGAGGCTACACCTTC.

The V and J genes are TRBV19 and TRBJ1-5, with no clear D. V was shortened by 11 bases and J by 1 base, with 27 bases between the two germline ends. Germline V lookup: CDR1 LNHDA, CDR2 SQIVND (reference sequence). The CDR3 contains 18 residues. CDR3 DNA: TGTGCCGACCGGAGGGTTCGACGCGCCTTTGCGAGCAATCAGCCCCAGCATTTT. This encodes CADRRVRRAFASNQPQHF.

The V and J genes are TRBV7-8 and TRBJ2-7; D is unclear. The CDR3 consists of 13 residues. V dropped 3 bases and J dropped 1 base, with 7 bases sitting between them. Germline CDR1 SGHVS, CDR2 FQNEAQ. CDR3: CASSFSPSYEQYF. The DNA of the CDR3 is TGTGCCAGCAGCTTTAGCCCATCCTACGAGCAGTACTTC.

The V call is TRBV7-2, the J call TRBJ1-1, with D tentatively TRBD1 (5 bases). Germline CDR1 is SGHTA and CDR2 is FQGNSA. The CDR3 loop spans 14 amino acids. V was clipped by 3 bases and J by 8 bases, with 16 bases between them. This CDR3 is CASSFLAHGGEAFF. The CDR3 DNA follows: TGTGCCAGCAGCTTTCTAGCGCACGGGGGGGAAGCTTTCTTT.

The chain combines TRBV4-1 with TRBJ2-1; D gene ambiguous. In germline, CDR1 is MGHRA, CDR2 YSYEKL. The V gene lost 1 base and the J gene lost 6 bases, with 7 bases spanning the gap. The CDR3 is 13 residues long. The CDR3 is CASSQAVGNEQFF. The CDR3 DNA sequence: TGCGCCAGCAGCCAAGCGGTTGGCAATGAGCAGTTCTTC.

J is TRBJ1-1 and V is TRBV9; D not resolved. The V end lost 7 bases, the J end lost 11 bases, and 18 bases lay between the germline ends. The length of the CDR3 is 12 residues. In germline, CDR1 is SGDLS, CDR2 YYNGEE. The CDR3 DNA reads TGTGCCAGCGTTAACCCACGGGGTGAGGCTTTCTTT. It codes for CASVNPRGEAFF.

The CDR3 here is CASSLVSGGFQDGYTF. DNA of the CDR3: TGCGCCAGCAGCTTGGTATCAGGTGGTTTTCAGGATGGCTACACCTTC. V and J are TRBV5-1 and TRBJ1-2; no reliable D call. V lost 0 bases and J 6 bases, leaving 18 bases between the germline ends. The CDR3 loop spans 16 amino acids. Germline V lookup: CDR1 SGHRS, CDR2 YFSETQ.

DNA for the CDR3: TGCGCCAGCAGTGAGTCGGGCATAAACATTCAGTACTTC. Protein sequence: CASSESGINIQYF. V usage is TRBV10-1 and J usage is TRBJ2-4, with unresolved D. Trimming removed 0 bases at V and 6 bases at J, with 6 bases between. The CDR3 runs to 13 residues. Germline assignment: CDR1 WNHNN and CDR2 SYGVQD (reference sequence).

The chain uses TRBV29-1 and TRBJ2-7, with 7 bases that match TRBD1. This CDR3 spans 15 amino acids. From germline, CDR1 is SQVTM and CDR2 ANQGSEA. Losses at the gene ends were 0 bases for V and 6 bases for J; bases not matched to a gene: 11. The CDR3 spells CSVEDRRDRVREQYF. The CDR3 coding sequence is TGCAGCGTTGAAGATCGTAGAGACAGGGTCCGCGAGCAGTACTTC.

The rearrangement joins TRBV6-1 to TRBJ1-2; D gene unclear. This CDR3 is 13 amino acids long. From germline, CDR1 is MNHNS and CDR2 SASEGT. V lost 5 bases, J lost 6 bases, and 13 bases lay in between. In DNA, the CDR3 is TGTGCCAGCAGTCGGGTTCAAGGAGATGGCTACACCTTC. Its protein is CASSRVQGDGYTF.

The chain recombines TRBV6-1 with TRBJ2-5, with a weak D call TRBD1 (6 bases). Trimming took off 4 bases at V and 5 bases at J, with 8 bases between the two ends. The CDR3 sequence is 12 residues long. Germline V gene lookup returns CDR1 MNHNS and CDR2 SASEGT. CDR3 residues: CASSATGETQYF. The CDR3 region has the DNA TGTGCCAGCAGTGCCACAGGGGAGACCCAGTACTTC.

The chain employs TRBV9 and TRBJ2-6; 7 positions agree with TRBD1. The CDR3 runs to 14 residues. V dropped 7 bases and J dropped 2; count of bases not matched to a gene: 3. Germline V lookup: CDR1 SGDLS, CDR2 YYNGEE. The CDR3 DNA reads as TGTGCCAGCGACAGGGAGACTGGGGCCAACGTCCTGACTTTC. It is translated as CASDRETGANVLTF.

This clone was counted between two and nine times. This chain connects TRBV6-6 to TRBJ1-6; D gene ambiguous. From germline, CDR1 is MNHNY and CDR2 SVGAGI (reference sequence). V dropped 8 bases and J dropped 2 bases, with 7 bases sitting between them. This CDR3 is 13 amino acids long. The CDR3 bases are TGTGCCAGCCGAGGCGCCTATAATTCACCCCTCCACTTT. Protein product: CASRGAYNSPLHF.

The genes are TRBV6-5 and TRBJ1-2; weak D call: TRBD1 (6 bases). The CDR3 has 15 residues. The ends were cut back, 0 bases at V and 4 bases at J, with 12 bases in the middle. The germline gives CDR1 MNHEY, CDR2 SVGAGI. The CDR3 DNA is TGTGCCAGCAGTTACTCCGGGACATTATTCTATGGCTACACCTTC. Translation gives CASSYSGTLFYGYTF.

V is TRBV19 and J is TRBJ1-4; TRBD1 might be the D (5 bases). The CDR3 has 15 residues. CDR1 LNHDA and CDR2 SQIVND come from the germline V gene (reference sequence). Between the trimmed V and J ends, which lost 5 bases and 3 bases, there was a span of 13 bases. The CDR3 region is CASSSYRDSNEKLFF. CDR3 sequence (DNA): TGTGCCAGTAGTTCATACCGGGACTCTAATGAAAAACTGTTTTTT.

J is TRBJ2-5 and V is TRBV5-6, with TRBD2 matching over 11 bases. The J segment lost 5 bases and the V segment lost 4 bases, leaving 4 bases of the junction unmatched. The germline CDR1 and CDR2 sequences are SGHDT and YYEEEE. The CDR3 totals 14 residues. This chain's CDR3 is CASSPTSGVETQYF. The CDR3 region has the DNA TGTGCCAGCAGCCCGACTAGCGGGGTTGAGACCCAGTACTTC.